This TCR beta chain is from a study of blood T cell repertoires in COVID-19. Repertoires were generated with immunoSEQ multiplex PCR, while TCRdb's copy carries only in-frame clones and drops some. The profile shows about 180,000 clones, roughly 90% of them singletons. This receptor was identified in a woman in her forties or fifties who had recovered from COVID-19. Sequencing was carried out using PBMCs or T cells enriched from blood (not recorded which).

The DNA of the CDR3 is TGTGCCAGCAGCTTTAGGAGAACGGACAGGTCCCGGGCCTACACCTTC. Protein: CASSFRRTDRSRAYTF. The chain joins TRBV7-2 to TRBJ1-2; 7 positions match TRBD1. Germline CDR1 is SGHTA and CDR2 is FQGNSA. Germline trimming cut 3 bases from V and 10 bases from J; bases unmatched to any gene: 17. The CDR3 contains 16 residues.